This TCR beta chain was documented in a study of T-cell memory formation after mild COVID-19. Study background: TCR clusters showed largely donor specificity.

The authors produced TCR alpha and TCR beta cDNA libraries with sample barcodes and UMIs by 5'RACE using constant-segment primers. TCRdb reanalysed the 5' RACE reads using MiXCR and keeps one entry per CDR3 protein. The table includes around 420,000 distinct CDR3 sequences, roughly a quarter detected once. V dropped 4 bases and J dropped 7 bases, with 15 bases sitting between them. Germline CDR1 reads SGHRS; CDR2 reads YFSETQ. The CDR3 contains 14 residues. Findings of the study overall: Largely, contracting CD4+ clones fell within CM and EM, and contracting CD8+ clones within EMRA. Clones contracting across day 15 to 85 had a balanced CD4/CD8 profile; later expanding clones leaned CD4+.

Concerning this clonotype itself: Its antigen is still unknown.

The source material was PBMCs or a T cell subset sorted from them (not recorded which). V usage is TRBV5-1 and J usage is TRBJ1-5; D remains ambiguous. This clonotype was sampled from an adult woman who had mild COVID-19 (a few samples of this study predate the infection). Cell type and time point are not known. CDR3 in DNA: TGCGCCAGCAGCCGGGAGGGCCGAGGCCAGCCCCAGCATTTT. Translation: CASSREGRGQPQHF.